This record looks at one TCR beta chain sequence and its context. The source of the sample is a study of blood T cell repertoires in COVID-19. Overall study: Acute and convalescent COVID-19 samples came from the United States, Italy and Spain. PBMCs, B-cell-depleted T cells, or T cells provided the cDNA or gDNA that made up the material.

In the source study's methods: Using reference gene primer amplification, nucleated cell counts were estimated. Assay used: immunoSEQ multiplex PCR; TCRdb lists only in-frame clones, some missing. That table is the source of V, J and clone size, and D and trimming were worked out from the DNA. The table has 55,000 to 70,000 clones, around nine tenths seen once. The TCR was taken from a man aged 65 to 85 with acute or convalescent COVID-19. Specimen: peripheral blood.

CDR3 bases: TGCGCCAGCAGCAGGACAACAAACACTGAAGCTTTCTTT. Amino acid sequence: CASSRTTNTEAFF. The chain carries TRBV5-1 and TRBJ1-1; D may be TRBD1 (5 bases). The germline V and J ends were trimmed by 4 bases and 2 bases, with 9 bases remaining between them. This CDR3 is 13 amino acids long. Germline CDR1 and CDR2: SGHRS and YFSETQ.